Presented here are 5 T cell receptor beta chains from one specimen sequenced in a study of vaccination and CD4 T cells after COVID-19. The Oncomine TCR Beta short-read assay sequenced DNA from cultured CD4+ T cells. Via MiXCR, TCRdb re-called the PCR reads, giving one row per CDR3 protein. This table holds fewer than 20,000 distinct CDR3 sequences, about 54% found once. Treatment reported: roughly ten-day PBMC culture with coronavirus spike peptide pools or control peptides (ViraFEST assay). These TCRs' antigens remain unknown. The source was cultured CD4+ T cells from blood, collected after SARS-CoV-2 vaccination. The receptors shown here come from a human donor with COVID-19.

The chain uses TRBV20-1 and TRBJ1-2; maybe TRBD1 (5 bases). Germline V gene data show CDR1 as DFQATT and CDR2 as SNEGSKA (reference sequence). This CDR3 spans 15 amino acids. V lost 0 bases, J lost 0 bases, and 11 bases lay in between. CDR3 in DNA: TGCAGTGCTAGAGAGGCAGGGTCTTCTAACTATGGCTACACCTTC. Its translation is CSAREAGSSNYGYTF.

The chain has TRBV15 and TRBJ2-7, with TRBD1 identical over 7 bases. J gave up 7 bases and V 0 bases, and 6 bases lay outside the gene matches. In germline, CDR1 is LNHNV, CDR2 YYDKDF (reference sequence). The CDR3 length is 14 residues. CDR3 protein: CATSRETGVGEQYF. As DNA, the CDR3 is TGTGCCACCAGCAGAGAAACAGGGGTGGGGGAGCAGTACTTC.

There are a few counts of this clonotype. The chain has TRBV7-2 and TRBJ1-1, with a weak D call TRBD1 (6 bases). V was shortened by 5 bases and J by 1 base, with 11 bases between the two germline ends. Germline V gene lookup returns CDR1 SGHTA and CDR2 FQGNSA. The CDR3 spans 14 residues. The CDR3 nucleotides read TGTGCCAGCAGCCCACAGGGTAGGAACACTGAAGCTTTCTTT. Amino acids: CASSPQGRNTEAFF.

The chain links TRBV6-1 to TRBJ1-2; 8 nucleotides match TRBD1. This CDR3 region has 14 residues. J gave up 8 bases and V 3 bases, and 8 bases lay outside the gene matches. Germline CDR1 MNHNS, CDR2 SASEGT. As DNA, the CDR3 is TGTGCCAGCAGTGAGAATCAGGGGGCGGGGGGCTACACCTTC. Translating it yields CASSENQGAGGYTF.

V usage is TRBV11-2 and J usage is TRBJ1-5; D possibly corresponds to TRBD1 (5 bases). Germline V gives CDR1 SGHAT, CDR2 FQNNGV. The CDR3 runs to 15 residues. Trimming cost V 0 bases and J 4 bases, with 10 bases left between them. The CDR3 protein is CASSLDVAGNQPQHF. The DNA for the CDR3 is TGTGCCAGCAGCTTAGATGTGGCAGGGAATCAGCCCCAGCATTTT.